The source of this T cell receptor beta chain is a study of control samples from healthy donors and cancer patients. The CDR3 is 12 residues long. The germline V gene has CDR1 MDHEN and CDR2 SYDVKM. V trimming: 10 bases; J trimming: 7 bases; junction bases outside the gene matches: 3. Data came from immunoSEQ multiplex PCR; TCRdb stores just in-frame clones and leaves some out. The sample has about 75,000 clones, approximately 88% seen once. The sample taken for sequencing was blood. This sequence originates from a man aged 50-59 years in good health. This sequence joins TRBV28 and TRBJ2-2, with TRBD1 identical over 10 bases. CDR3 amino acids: CATDRGFGELFF. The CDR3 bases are TGTGCCACGGACAGGGGGTTCGGGGAGCTGTTTTTT.